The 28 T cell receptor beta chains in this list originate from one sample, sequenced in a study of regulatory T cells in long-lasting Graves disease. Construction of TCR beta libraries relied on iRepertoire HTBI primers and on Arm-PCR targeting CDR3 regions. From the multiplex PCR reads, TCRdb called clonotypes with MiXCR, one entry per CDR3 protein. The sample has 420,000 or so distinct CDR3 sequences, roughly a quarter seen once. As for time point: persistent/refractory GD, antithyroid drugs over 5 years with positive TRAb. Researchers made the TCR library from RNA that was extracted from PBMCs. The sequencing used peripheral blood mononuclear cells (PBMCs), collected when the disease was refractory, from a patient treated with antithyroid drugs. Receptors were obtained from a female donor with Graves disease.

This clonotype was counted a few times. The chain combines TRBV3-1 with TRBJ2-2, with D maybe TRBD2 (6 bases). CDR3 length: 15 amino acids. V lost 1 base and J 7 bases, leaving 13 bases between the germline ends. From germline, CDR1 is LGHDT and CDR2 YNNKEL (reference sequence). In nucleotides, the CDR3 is TGTGCCAGCAGCCAAGCCGGGAGAGGGGTCGGGGAGCTGTTTTTT. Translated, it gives CASSQAGRGVGELFF. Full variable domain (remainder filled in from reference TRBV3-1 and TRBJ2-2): DTAVSQTPKYLVTQMGNDKSIKCEQNLGHDTMYWYKQDSKKFLKIMFSYNNKELIINETVPNRFSPKSPDKAHLNLHINSLELGDSAVYFCASSQAGRGVGELFFGEGSRLTVL.

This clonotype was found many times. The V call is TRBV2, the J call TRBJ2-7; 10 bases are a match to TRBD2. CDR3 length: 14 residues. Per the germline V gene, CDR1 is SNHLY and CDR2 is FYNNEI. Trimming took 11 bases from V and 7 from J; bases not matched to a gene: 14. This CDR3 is CAGTSGTTSREQYF. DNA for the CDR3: TGTGCCGGAACTAGCGGGACTACTAGTAGGGAGCAGTACTTC.

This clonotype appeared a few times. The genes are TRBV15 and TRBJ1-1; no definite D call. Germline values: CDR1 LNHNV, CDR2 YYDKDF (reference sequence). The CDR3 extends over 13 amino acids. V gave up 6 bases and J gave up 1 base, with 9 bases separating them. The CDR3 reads CATSGPQNTEAFF. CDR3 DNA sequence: TGTGCCACCAGTGGCCCCCAGAACACTGAAGCTTTCTTT.

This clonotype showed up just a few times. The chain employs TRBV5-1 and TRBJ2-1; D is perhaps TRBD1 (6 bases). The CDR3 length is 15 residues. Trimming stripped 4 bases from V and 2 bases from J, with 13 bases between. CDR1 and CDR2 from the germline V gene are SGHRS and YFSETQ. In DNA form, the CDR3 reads TGCGCCAGCAGCCCCGCATCAGGGGCCTACAATGAGCAGTTCTTC. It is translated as CASSPASGAYNEQFF. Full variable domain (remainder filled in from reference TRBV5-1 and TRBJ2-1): KAGVTQTPRYLIKTRGQQVTLSCSPISGHRSVSWYQQTPGQGLQFLFEYFSETQRNKGNFPGRFSGRQFSNSRSEMNVSTLELGDSALYLCASSPASGAYNEQFFGPGTRLTVL.

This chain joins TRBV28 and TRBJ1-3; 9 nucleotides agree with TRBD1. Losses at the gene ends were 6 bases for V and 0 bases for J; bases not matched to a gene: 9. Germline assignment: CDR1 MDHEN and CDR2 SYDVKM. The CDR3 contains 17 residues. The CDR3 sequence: CASRPGTGLYSGNTIYF. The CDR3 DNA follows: TGTGCCAGCAGACCCGGGACAGGGCTCTACTCTGGAAACACCATATATTTT.

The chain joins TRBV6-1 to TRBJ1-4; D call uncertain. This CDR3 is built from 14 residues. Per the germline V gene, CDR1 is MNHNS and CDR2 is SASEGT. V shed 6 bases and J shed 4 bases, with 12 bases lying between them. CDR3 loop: CASRPKLNNEKLFF. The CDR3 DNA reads TGTGCCAGCAGACCCAAATTAAATAATGAAAAACTGTTTTTT.

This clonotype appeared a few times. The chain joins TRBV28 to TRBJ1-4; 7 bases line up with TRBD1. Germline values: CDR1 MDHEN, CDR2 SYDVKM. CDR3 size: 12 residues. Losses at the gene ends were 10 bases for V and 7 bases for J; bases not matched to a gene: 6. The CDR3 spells CATREGAEKLFF. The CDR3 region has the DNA TGTGCCACCAGGGAGGGGGCTGAAAAACTGTTTTTT.

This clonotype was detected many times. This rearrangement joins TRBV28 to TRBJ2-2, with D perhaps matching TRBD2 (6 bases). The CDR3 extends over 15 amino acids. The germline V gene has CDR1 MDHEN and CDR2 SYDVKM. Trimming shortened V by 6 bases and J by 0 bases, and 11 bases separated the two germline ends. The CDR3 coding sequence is TGTGCCAGCAGGTTAGCGGCAGCGAACACCGGGGAGCTGTTTTTT. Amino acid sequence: CASRLAAANTGELFF. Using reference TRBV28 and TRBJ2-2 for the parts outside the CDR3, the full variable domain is DVKVTQSSRYLVKRTGEKVFLECVQDMDHENMFWYRQDPGLGLRLIYFSYDVKMKEKGDIPEGYSVSREKKERFSLILESASTNQTSMYLCASRLAAANTGELFFGEGSRLTVL.

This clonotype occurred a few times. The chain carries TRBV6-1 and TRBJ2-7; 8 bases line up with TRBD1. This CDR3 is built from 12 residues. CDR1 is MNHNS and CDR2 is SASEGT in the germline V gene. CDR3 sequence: CVAGQVTYEQYF. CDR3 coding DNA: TGTGTCGCGGGACAGGTAACCTACGAGCAGTACTTC.

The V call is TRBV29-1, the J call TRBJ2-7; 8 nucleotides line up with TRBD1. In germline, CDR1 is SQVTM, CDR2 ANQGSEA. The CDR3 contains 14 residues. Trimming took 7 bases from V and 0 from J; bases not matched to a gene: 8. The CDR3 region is CSALGQASSYEQYF. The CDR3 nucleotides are TGCAGCGCACTGGGACAGGCCAGCTCCTACGAGCAGTACTTC.

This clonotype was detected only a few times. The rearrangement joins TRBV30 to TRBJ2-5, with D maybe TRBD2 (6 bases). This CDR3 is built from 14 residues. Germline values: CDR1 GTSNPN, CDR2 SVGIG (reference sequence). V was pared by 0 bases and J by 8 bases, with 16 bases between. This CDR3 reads CAWSVVREPATQYF. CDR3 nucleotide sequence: TGTGCCTGGAGTGTAGTCCGGGAGCCAGCAACCCAGTACTTC.

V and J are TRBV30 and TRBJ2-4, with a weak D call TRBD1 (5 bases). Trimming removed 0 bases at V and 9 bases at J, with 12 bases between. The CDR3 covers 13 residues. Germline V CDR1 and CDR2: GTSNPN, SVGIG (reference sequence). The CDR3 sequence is CAWSVQRGGIQYF. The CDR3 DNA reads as TGTGCCTGGAGTGTACAAAGGGGCGGCATTCAGTACTTC.

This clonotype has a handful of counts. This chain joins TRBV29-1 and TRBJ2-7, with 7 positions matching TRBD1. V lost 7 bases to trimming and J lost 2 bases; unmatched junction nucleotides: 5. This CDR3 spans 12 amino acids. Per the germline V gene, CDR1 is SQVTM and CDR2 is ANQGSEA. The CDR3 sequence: CSAIDRAYEQYF. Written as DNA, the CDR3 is TGCAGCGCCATAGACAGGGCCTACGAGCAGTACTTC.

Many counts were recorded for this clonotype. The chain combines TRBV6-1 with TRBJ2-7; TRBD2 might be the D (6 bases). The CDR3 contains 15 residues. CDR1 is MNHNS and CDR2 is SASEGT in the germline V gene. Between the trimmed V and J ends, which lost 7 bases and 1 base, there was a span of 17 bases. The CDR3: CASTPLHGTSYEQYF. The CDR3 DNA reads TGTGCCAGCACTCCATTGCATGGGACTTCCTACGAGCAGTACTTC.

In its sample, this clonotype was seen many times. CDR3 sequence: CASSATGEGGANVLTF. CDR3 nucleotides: TGTGCCAGCAGTGCCACAGGGGAAGGAGGGGCCAACGTCCTGACTTTC. This rearrangement joins TRBV2 to TRBJ2-6; 7 bases map to TRBD1. After removal of 4 bases from V and 4 bases from J, the junction contained 7 bases not matched to a gene. CDR1 is SNHLY, CDR2 FYNNEI, per germline. The CDR3 loop spans 16 amino acids.

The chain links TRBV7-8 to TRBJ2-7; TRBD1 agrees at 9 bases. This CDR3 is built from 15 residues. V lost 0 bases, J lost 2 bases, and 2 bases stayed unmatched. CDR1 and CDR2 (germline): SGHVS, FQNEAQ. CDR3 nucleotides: TGTGCCAGCAGCTTAGCCGGGACAGGGACCTACGAGCAGTACTTC. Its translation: CASSLAGTGTYEQYF. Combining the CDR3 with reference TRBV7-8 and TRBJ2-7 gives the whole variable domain GAGVSQSPRYKVAKRGQDVALRCDPISGHVSLFWYQQALGQGPEFLTYFQNEAQLDKSGLPSDRFFAERPEGSVSTLKIQRTQQEDSAVYLCASSLAGTGTYEQYFGPGTRLTVT.

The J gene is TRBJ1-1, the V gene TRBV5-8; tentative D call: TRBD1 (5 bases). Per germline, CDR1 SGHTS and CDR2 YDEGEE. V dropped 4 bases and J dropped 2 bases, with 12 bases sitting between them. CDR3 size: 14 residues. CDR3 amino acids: CASSAIQVNTEAFF. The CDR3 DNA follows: TGTGCCAGCAGCGCCATACAGGTTAACACTGAAGCTTTCTTT.

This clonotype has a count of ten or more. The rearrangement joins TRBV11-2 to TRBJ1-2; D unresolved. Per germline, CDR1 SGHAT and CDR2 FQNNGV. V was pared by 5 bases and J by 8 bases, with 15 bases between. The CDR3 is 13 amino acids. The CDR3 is CASSRPGARGYTF. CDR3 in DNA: TGTGCCAGCAGCCGCCCGGGCGCTCGGGGCTACACCTTC.

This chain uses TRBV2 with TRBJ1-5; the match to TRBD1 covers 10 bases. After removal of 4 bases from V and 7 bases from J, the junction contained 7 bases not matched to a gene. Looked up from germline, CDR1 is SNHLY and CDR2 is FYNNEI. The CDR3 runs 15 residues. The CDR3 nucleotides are TGTGCCAGCAGTGGGATGACAGGGGGCGGGCAGCCCCAGCATTTT. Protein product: CASSGMTGGGQPQHF.

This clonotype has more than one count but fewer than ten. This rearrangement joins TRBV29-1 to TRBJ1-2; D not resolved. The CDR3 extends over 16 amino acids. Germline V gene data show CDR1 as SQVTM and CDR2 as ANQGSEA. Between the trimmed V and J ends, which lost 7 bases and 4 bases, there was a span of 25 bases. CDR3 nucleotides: TGCAGCGACCGTGGCTCGATCCCGGTGGGTGGCTATGGCTACACCTTC. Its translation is CSDRGSIPVGGYGYTF.

CDR3 DNA sequence: TGTGCCAGCAGCTTCCCCGGACTAGGAGGGTACGAGCAGTACTTC. Protein: CASSFPGLGGYEQYF. This chain uses TRBV7-9 with TRBJ2-7, with 7 bases fitting TRBD2. The CDR3 has 15 amino acids. CDR1 is SEHNR and CDR2 is FQNEAQ in the germline V gene (reference sequence). J gave up 4 bases and V 3 bases, and 9 bases lay outside the gene matches.

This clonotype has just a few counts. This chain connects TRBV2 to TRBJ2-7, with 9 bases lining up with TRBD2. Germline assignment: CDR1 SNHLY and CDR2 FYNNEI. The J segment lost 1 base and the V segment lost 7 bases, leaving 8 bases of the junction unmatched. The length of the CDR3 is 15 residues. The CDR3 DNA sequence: TGTGCCAGCAAGGGGTCTAGCGGGACTTCCTACGAGCAGTACTTC. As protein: CASKGSSGTSYEQYF.

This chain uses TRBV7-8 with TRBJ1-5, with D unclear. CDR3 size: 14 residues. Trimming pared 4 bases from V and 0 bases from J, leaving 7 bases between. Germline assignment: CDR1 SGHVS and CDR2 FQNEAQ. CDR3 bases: TGTGCCAGCAGCTCTGACATTAGCAATCAGCCCCAGCATTTT. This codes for CASSSDISNQPQHF. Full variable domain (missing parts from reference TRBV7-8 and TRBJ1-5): GAGVSQSPRYKVAKRGQDVALRCDPISGHVSLFWYQQALGQGPEFLTYFQNEAQLDKSGLPSDRFFAERPEGSVSTLKIQRTQQEDSAVYLCASSSDISNQPQHFGDGTRLSIL.

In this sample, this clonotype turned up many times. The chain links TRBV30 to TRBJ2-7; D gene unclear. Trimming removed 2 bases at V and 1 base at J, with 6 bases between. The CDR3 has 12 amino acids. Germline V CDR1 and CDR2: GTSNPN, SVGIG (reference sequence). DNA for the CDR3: TGTGCCTGGAGTACGGTTTCCTACGAGCAGTACTTC. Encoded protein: CAWSTVSYEQYF.

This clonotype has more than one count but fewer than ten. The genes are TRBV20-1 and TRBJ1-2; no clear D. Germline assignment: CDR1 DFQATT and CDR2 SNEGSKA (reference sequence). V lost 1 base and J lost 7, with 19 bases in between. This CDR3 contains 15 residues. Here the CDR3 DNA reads TGCAGTGCTAGAGGGGCCACCTCCGCCGTCGGTGGCTACACCTTC. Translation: CSARGATSAVGGYTF.

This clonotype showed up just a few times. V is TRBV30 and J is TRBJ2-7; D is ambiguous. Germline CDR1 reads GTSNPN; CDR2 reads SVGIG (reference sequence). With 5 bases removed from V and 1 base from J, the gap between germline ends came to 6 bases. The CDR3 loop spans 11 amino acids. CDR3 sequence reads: CAWGKSYEQYF. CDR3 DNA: TGTGCCTGGGGGAAATCCTACGAGCAGTACTTC.

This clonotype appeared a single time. CDR3 residues: CSARIAGGSSYNEQFF. The CDR3, as DNA: TGCAGTGCTAGAATAGCGGGAGGTTCGTCCTACAATGAGCAGTTCTTC. The chain is built from TRBV20-1 and TRBJ2-1; 10 bases line up with TRBD2. The length of the CDR3 is 16 residues. V lost 2 bases and J lost 1; bases outside the gene matches: 5. Germline V lookup: CDR1 DFQATT, CDR2 SNEGSKA (reference sequence).

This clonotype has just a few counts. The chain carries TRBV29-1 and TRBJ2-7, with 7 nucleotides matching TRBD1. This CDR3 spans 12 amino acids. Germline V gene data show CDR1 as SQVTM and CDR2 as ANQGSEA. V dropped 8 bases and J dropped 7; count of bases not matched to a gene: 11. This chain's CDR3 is CSTRDSLIEQYF. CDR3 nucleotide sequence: TGCAGCACCCGGGACAGTCTTATTGAGCAGTACTTC.